A single sample gave rise to the 23 T cell receptor beta chains below, sequenced in a study of cytomegalovirus exposure and HLA in healthy donors. The PCR made use of 60 Vbeta and 13 Jbeta primers. Method: immunoSEQ multiplex PCR; TCRdb's copy keeps in-frame clones and lacks some. This sample carries about 130,000 clones, 78% of them seen once, and the ten largest clones take roughly 3.5%. The sample was PBMCs. The receptors shown here come from a man aged 40-49 years in good health and CMV-seronegative.

The genes are TRBV7-2 and TRBJ1-4; 12 bases align to TRBD1. V lost 3 bases to trimming and J lost 8 bases; unmatched junction nucleotides: 4. Germline V gene sequence: CDR1 SGHTA, CDR2 FQGNSA. CDR3 length: 15 amino acids. CDR3 nucleotide sequence: TGTGCCAGCAGCTTCTCCGGGACAGGGGGCGAAAAACTGTTTTTT. This gives the protein CASSFSGTGGEKLFF.

This clone was seen a handful of times. V is TRBV14 and J is TRBJ2-1; D is perhaps TRBD1 (6 bases). Trimming shortened V by 1 base and J by 10 bases, and 11 bases separated the two germline ends. The CDR3 runs 13 residues. Germline values: CDR1 SGHDN, CDR2 FVKESK. The CDR3 DNA reads as TGTGCCAGCAGCCAAGTCCTTAGGGGGGAGCAGTTCTTC. This gives the protein CASSQVLRGEQFF.

The chain employs TRBV6-6 and TRBJ2-7, with 9 bases aligning to TRBD1. The CDR3 is 15 residues long. Germline V CDR1 and CDR2: MNHNY, SVGAGI (reference sequence). After removal of 2 bases from V and 3 bases from J, the junction contained 5 bases not matched to a gene. CDR3 residues: CASSYPGTGIYEQYF. The CDR3, as DNA: TGTGCCAGCAGTTACCCCGGGACAGGGATCTACGAGCAGTACTTC.

The V gene is TRBV6-5, the J gene TRBJ1-5, with D unclear. CDR1 and CDR2 from the germline V gene are MNHEY and SVGAGI. The CDR3 has 13 residues. Trimming pared 0 bases from V and 13 bases from J, leaving 13 bases between. The chain's CDR3 is CASSYSTRETQHF. CDR3 bases: TGTGCCAGCAGTTACTCGACCCGGGAAACTCAGCATTTT.

The CDR3 sequence is CASSLPPARAGSYEQYF. The CDR3 DNA follows: TGTGCCAGCAGTCTTCCACCCGCCAGGGCTGGGTCCTACGAGCAGTACTTC. The chain joins TRBV28 to TRBJ2-7, with D possibly being TRBD1 (5 bases). This CDR3 has 17 amino acids. Trimming shortened V by 5 bases and J by 1 base, and 21 bases separated the two germline ends. The germline V gene encodes CDR1 MDHEN and CDR2 SYDVKM.

CDR3 region: CASSLGQPETQYF. DNA for the CDR3: TGTGCCAGCAGTTTGGGACAGCCAGAGACCCAGTACTTC. The gene calls are TRBV27 and TRBJ2-5; 7 bases are shared with TRBD1. With 3 bases clipped from V and 4 bases from J, the junction kept 2 bases outside the gene matches. The V gene's germline CDR1 is MNHEY and CDR2 SMNVEV (reference sequence). The CDR3 extends over 13 amino acids.

V and J are TRBV4-3 and TRBJ1-3, with TRBD1 matching over 8 bases. Germline trimming cut 2 bases from V and 0 bases from J; bases unmatched to any gene: 15. The CDR3 is 20 amino acids. Germline V CDR1 and CDR2: LGHNA, YSLEER. In DNA form, the CDR3 reads TGCGCCAGCAGCCAAATTTACGGGACAGGCTCCCCTAGCTCTGGAAACACCATATATTTT. It specifies CASSQIYGTGSPSSGNTIYF.

This chain links TRBV7-2 with TRBJ2-5; D gene ambiguous. Germline loops: CDR1 SGHTA, CDR2 FQGNSA. CDR3 size: 13 residues. V was trimmed by 3 bases and J by 2 bases, leaving 7 bases between them. The CDR3 here is CASSFGRQETQYF. CDR3 DNA sequence: TGTGCCAGCAGCTTTGGCAGGCAAGAGACCCAGTACTTC.

CDR3 region: CASSLVDNTYEQYF. Written as DNA, the CDR3 is TGTGCCAGCAGCTTGGTTGACAACACCTACGAGCAGTACTTC. This chain links TRBV5-6 with TRBJ2-7, with D uncertain. The CDR3 has 14 residues. Looked up from germline, CDR1 is SGHDT and CDR2 is YYEEEE. Between the trimmed V and J ends, which lost 0 bases and 2 bases, there was a span of 9 bases.

J is TRBJ1-1 and V is TRBV7-8; D gene ambiguous. Germline CDR1 SGHVS, CDR2 FQNEAQ. The CDR3 contains 14 residues. The V end was cut by 0 bases, the J end by 1 base, with 6 bases between. The CDR3 DNA reads TGTGCCAGCAGCTTAGCGCAGAAGAACACTGAAGCTTTCTTT. As protein: CASSLAQKNTEAFF.

CDR3 coding DNA: TGTGCCAGCAGCTTAGCGGGACTAGCGGGGGATCCCTACGAGCAGTACTTC. Protein: CASSLAGLAGDPYEQYF. The chain joins TRBV7-2 to TRBJ2-7, with 14 bases matching TRBD2. V gave up 0 bases and J gave up 2 bases; unmatched junction bases: 3. The V gene's germline CDR1 is SGHTA and CDR2 FQGNSA. The CDR3 extends over 17 amino acids.

This chain connects TRBV19 to TRBJ1-5, with D perhaps TRBD1 (6 bases). This CDR3 has 12 residues. Germline V gene data show CDR1 as LNHDA and CDR2 as SQIVND (reference sequence). With 8 bases removed from V and 4 bases from J, the gap between germline ends came to 9 bases. For the CDR3, the DNA is TGTGCCAGTTCTCAGGGGAATCAGCCCCAGCATTTT. This encodes CASSQGNQPQHF.

The V and J genes are TRBV5-6 and TRBJ2-7; 9 bases are shared with TRBD1. With 4 bases clipped from V and 4 bases from J, the junction kept 6 bases outside the gene matches. Germline values: CDR1 SGHDT, CDR2 YYEEEE. This CDR3 is 14 amino acids long. In DNA form, the CDR3 reads TGTGCCAGCAGCCTAGGACAGGGGCTATACGAGCAGTACTTC. Amino acid sequence: CASSLGQGLYEQYF.

This rearrangement joins TRBV2 to TRBJ1-1; D not resolved. Between the trimmed V and J ends, which lost 8 bases and 4 bases, there was a span of 8 bases. CDR3 length equals 11 residues. Germline V gene data show CDR1 as SNHLY and CDR2 as FYNNEI. CDR3 sequence reads: CASSTGTEAFF. The CDR3 DNA is TGTGCCAGCTCCACGGGCACTGAAGCTTTCTTT.

This sequence joins TRBV27 and TRBJ2-3, with D unclear. Trimming shortened V by 6 bases and J by 2 bases, and 3 bases separated the two germline ends. The CDR3 contains 11 residues. Germline V lookup: CDR1 MNHEY, CDR2 SMNVEV (reference sequence). The CDR3 DNA reads as TGTGCCAGCAGCCTCACAGATACGCAGTATTTT. Amino acid sequence: CASSLTDTQYF.

The chain carries TRBV15 and TRBJ2-7; perhaps TRBD1 as D (5 bases). The CDR3 runs to 14 residues. Germline assignment: CDR1 LNHNV and CDR2 YYDKDF (reference sequence). The ends were cut back, 0 bases at V and 3 bases at J, with 9 bases in the middle. The CDR3 reads CATSRDRALYEQYF. The DNA for the CDR3 is TGTGCCACCAGCAGAGACAGGGCTCTCTACGAGCAGTACTTC.

This clone was counted once. This chain connects TRBV25-1 to TRBJ1-1, with 7 positions matching TRBD1. The germline gives CDR1 MGHDK, CDR2 SYGVNS. The CDR3 consists of 14 residues. The V and J ends lost 8 bases and 1 base, in that order; junction bases with no gene match: 7. DNA of the CDR3: TGTGCCAGCGGGTTGGGACAGCAGAACACTGAAGCTTTCTTT. Protein sequence: CASGLGQQNTEAFF. Filled out from reference TRBV25-1 and TRBJ1-1, the complete variable domain reads EADIYQTPRYLVIGTGKKITLECSQTMGHDKMYWYQQDPGMELHLIHYSYGVNSTEKGDLSSESTVSRIRTEHFPLTLESARPSHTSQYLCASGLGQQNTEAFFGQGTRLTVV.

This clone was detected only a few times. Without the conserved terminal phenylalanine or tryptophan, this CDR3 likely stems from a read error. The DNA is omitted, as the CDR3 cannot be located on it reliably, and the CDR3 follows TCRdb's listing. This sequence joins TRBV11-3 and TRBJ1-4. The CDR3 length is 8 residues, termini included. Germline V lookup: CDR1 SGHNT, CDR2 YENEEA. The CDR3 reads CASSLACR.

The V gene is TRBV6-6, the J gene TRBJ2-3; TRBD1 agrees at 7 bases. CDR3 size: 13 residues. The V gene's germline CDR1 is MNHNY and CDR2 SVGAGI (reference sequence). The V segment lost 6 bases and the J segment 4 bases; nucleotides outside the gene matches: 4. As DNA, the CDR3 is TGTGCCAGCAGCTTGACAGGGCCAGATACGCAGTATTTT. This encodes CASSLTGPDTQYF.

This chain links TRBV5-6 with TRBJ2-7, with a tentative D call TRBD1 (6 bases). This CDR3 has 16 amino acids. Trimming left V 4 bases short and J 3 bases short, with 20 bases between. The germline V gene has CDR1 SGHDT and CDR2 YYEEEE. CDR3 coding DNA: TGTGCCAGCAGCCTTTTAGACAGGCTCAGGCTCTACGAGCAGTACTTC. This encodes CASSLLDRLRLYEQYF. Variable domain in full (rest from reference TRBV5-6 and TRBJ2-7): DAGVTQSPTHLIKTRGQQVTLRCSPKSGHDTVSWYQQALGQGPQFIFQYYEEEERQRGNFPDRFSGHQFPNYSSELNVNALLLGDSALYLCASSLLDRLRLYEQYFGPGTRLTVT.

The J gene is TRBJ2-7, the V gene TRBV9; D perhaps matches TRBD2 (6 bases). V was cut by 0 bases and J by 5 bases, with 15 bases left in between. Germline V gene sequence: CDR1 SGDLS, CDR2 YYNGEE. CDR3 length equals 15 residues. The CDR3 nucleotides are TGTGCCAGCAGCGTAGCTTTGGGGGGTCGCCACGAGCAGTACTTC. It codes for CASSVALGGRHEQYF.

CDR3: CASSVGHKSTDTQYF. As DNA, the CDR3 is TGTGCCAGCAGCGTAGGGCACAAGAGCACAGATACGCAGTATTTT. The chain carries TRBV9 and TRBJ2-3; D gene uncertain. V lost 0 bases and J lost 0, with 8 bases in between. Germline CDR1 is SGDLS and CDR2 is YYNGEE. CDR3 length: 15 residues.

The chain has TRBV5-1 and TRBJ1-2; 8 bases are a match to TRBD1. The CDR3 runs 13 residues. Trimming removed 6 bases from V and 8 bases from J; junction bases left unmatched: 9. The germline V gene encodes CDR1 SGHRS and CDR2 YFSETQ. The DNA of the CDR3 is TGCGCCAGCAAACAGGGGGTGAGTGGAGGCTACACCTTC. It translates to CASKQGVSGGYTF.